The 26 T cell receptor beta chains below all came from one sample that was sequenced in a study of T cell responses to AZD1222 COVID-19 vaccine. Sequencing used immunoSEQ multiplex PCR; TCRdb keeps in-frame clones, though not all of them. The table shows about 77,000 clones, with about 92% occurring only once. The specimen comprised peripheral blood, sampled 28 days after the second AZD1222 dose. Source of these receptors: an adult who received the AZD1222 COVID-19 vaccine.

The rearrangement uses TRBV6-2 or TRBV6-3 and TRBJ2-5, with 11 nucleotides matching TRBD2. The CDR3 has 16 residues. V trimming: 4 bases; J trimming: 0 bases; junction bases outside the gene matches: 4. Germline V gene data show CDR1 as MNHEY and CDR2 as SVGEGT. In DNA form, the CDR3 reads TGTGCCAGCAGTTGGGAGACTAGCGGGAACCAAGAGACCCAGTACTTC. Its protein product is CASSWETSGNQETQYF.

V usage is TRBV19 and J usage is TRBJ2-3, with D maybe TRBD2 (5 bases). The CDR3 spans 15 residues. Between the trimmed V and J ends, which lost 3 bases and 1 base, there was a span of 11 bases. Germline-derived CDR1 and CDR2 are LNHDA and SQIVND (reference sequence). CDR3 loop: CASSMERVRTDTQYF. CDR3 DNA sequence: TGTGCCAGTAGTATGGAGAGGGTCCGCACAGATACGCAGTATTTT.

This clone came up a few times. The gene calls are TRBV18 and TRBJ2-2; 12 positions agree with TRBD2. V dropped 3 bases and J dropped 5; count of bases not matched to a gene: 7. The V gene's germline CDR1 is KGHSH and CDR2 LQKENI. This CDR3 comprises 17 residues. The CDR3 bases are TGTGCCAGCTCACCCTCGACTAGCGGGAGAGGGACCGGGGAGCTGTTTTTT. This translates into CASSPSTSGRGTGELFF.

The J gene is TRBJ2-1, the V gene TRBV3-1 (or the pseudogene TRBV3-2); TRBD2 aligns across 7 bases. V dropped 0 bases and J dropped 6; count of bases not matched to a gene: 14. This CDR3 is built from 18 residues. Germline V gene data show CDR1 as LGHDT and CDR2 as YNNKEL (reference sequence). CDR3 nucleotides: TGTGCCAGCAGCCAAGATACTTCGGCGGGAGTGGAGGGCAATGAGCAGTTCTTC. It yields the protein CASSQDTSAGVEGNEQFF.

V gene TRBV5-1 combines with J gene TRBJ2-5; 10 bases agree with TRBD1. Germline-derived CDR1 and CDR2 are SGHRS and YFSETQ. The CDR3 is made up of 15 amino acids. The V segment lost 4 bases and the J segment 2 bases; nucleotides outside the gene matches: 5. The chain's CDR3 is CASSGEDRGQETQYF. The CDR3 nucleotides are TGCGCCAGCAGCGGGGAGGACAGGGGGCAAGAGACCCAGTACTTC.

This chain links TRBV9 with TRBJ2-7; TRBD2 matches 9 bases. The V gene end was trimmed by 4 bases and the J gene end by 3 bases; junction bases not matched to a gene: 8. Germline V gene data show CDR1 as SGDLS and CDR2 as YYNGEE. This CDR3 is 15 amino acids long. The DNA for the CDR3 is TGTGCCAGCAGCCCTCGGACTAGCGCCAACTACGAGCAGTACTTC. Its translation is CASSPRTSANYEQYF.

The chain carries TRBV10-3 and TRBJ2-2, with TRBD1 as a possible D gene (6 bases). Germline loops: CDR1 ENHRY, CDR2 SYGVKD. The V end was cut by 8 bases, the J end by 3 bases, with 10 bases between. The CDR3 length is 13 residues. DNA for the CDR3: TGTGCCATCGGGACAAGCTACACCGGGGAGCTGTTTTTT. It is translated as CAIGTSYTGELFF.

CDR3 sequence: CASSEVGGSGTEAFF. In nucleotides, the CDR3 is TGCGCCAGCAGTGAGGTAGGAGGGTCGGGAACTGAAGCTTTCTTT. The genes are TRBV10-2 and TRBJ1-1; no clear D. The CDR3 spans 15 residues. V dropped 2 bases and J dropped 5 bases, with 15 bases sitting between them. The germline gives CDR1 WSHSY, CDR2 SAAADI.

The V call is TRBV18, the J call TRBJ2-7; a weak D match, TRBD1 (6 bases). This CDR3 is 14 amino acids long. From germline, CDR1 is KGHSH and CDR2 LQKENI. V was cut by 3 bases and J by 6 bases, with 15 bases left in between. The CDR3 region has the DNA TGTGCCAGCTCACCCTACGGACAGATTGGCGAGCAGTACTTC. Translation: CASSPYGQIGEQYF.

V and J are TRBV6-2 or TRBV6-3 and TRBJ2-2, with D maybe TRBD2 (6 bases). V was clipped by 4 bases and J by 3 bases, with 21 bases between them. CDR1 and CDR2 (germline): MNHEY, SVGEGT. This CDR3 has 18 residues. CDR3 region: CASSSYRAGRPYTGELFF. The CDR3 bases are TGTGCCAGCAGTTCGTATCGGGCGGGGCGCCCCTACACCGGGGAGCTGTTTTTT.

The J gene is TRBJ2-1, the V gene TRBV9; 8 bases are a match to TRBD1. This CDR3 is built from 15 residues. CDR1 SGDLS and CDR2 YYNGEE come from the germline V gene. With 4 bases clipped from V and 0 bases from J, the junction kept 3 bases outside the gene matches. CDR3 coding DNA: TGTGCCAGCAGCAACAGGGGGGACTCCTACAATGAGCAGTTCTTC. Amino acid sequence: CASSNRGDSYNEQFF.

The chain has TRBV30 and TRBJ1-2, with D uncertain. The germline V gene encodes CDR1 GTSNPN and CDR2 SVGIG (reference sequence). The CDR3 contains 12 residues. The V end lost 3 bases, the J end lost 8 bases, and 13 bases lay between the germline ends. CDR3 sequence reads: CAWSPTEDGYTF. CDR3 nucleotides: TGTGCCTGGAGCCCCACGGAGGACGGCTACACCTTC.

This sequence joins TRBV5-4 and TRBJ1-1; 9 nucleotides align to TRBD1. J lost 4 bases, V lost 6 bases, and 10 bases had no gene match. Germline-derived CDR1 and CDR2 are SGHNT and YYREEE (reference sequence). This CDR3 contains 15 residues. The CDR3 loop reads CASTLQGARGTEAFF. The DNA of the CDR3 is TGTGCCAGCACCCTACAGGGGGCGCGTGGCACTGAAGCTTTCTTT.

This chain joins TRBV20-1 and TRBJ2-4; 9 bases map to TRBD1. Trimming removed 3 bases from V and 8 bases from J; junction bases left unmatched: 5. The CDR3 consists of 13 residues. The V gene's germline CDR1 is DFQATT and CDR2 SNEGSKA (reference sequence). In DNA, the CDR3 is TGCAGTGCTAGTAGGGACAGGGAGGACATTCAGTACTTC. Translation gives CSASRDREDIQYF.

The CDR3 sequence: CASSLALGALGLANVYEQYF. The CDR3, as DNA: TGCGCCAGCAGCTTGGCCCTAGGGGCGCTCGGACTAGCGAACGTTTACGAGCAGTACTTC. This sequence joins TRBV5-1 and TRBJ2-7; TRBD2 aligns across 9 bases. Trimming cost V 0 bases and J 4 bases; bases outside gene matches: 20. The V gene's germline CDR1 is SGHRS and CDR2 YFSETQ. CDR3 length: 20 amino acids.

CDR3 residues: CASSPDRGNEKLFF. For the CDR3, the DNA is TGTGCCAGCAGCCCTGACAGGGGAAATGAAAAACTGTTTTTT. The J gene is TRBJ1-4, the V gene TRBV7-7; 8 nucleotides align to TRBD1. The junction had 4 bases not matched to a gene; V was cut back by 5 bases and J by 5 bases. CDR3 length: 14 amino acids. Germline CDR1 is SSHAT and CDR2 is FNYEAQ (reference sequence). Full variable domain (missing parts from reference TRBV7-7 and TRBJ1-4): GAGVSQSPRYKVTKRGQDVTLRCDPISSHATLYWYQQALGQGPEFLTYFNYEAQPDKSGLPSDRFSAERPEGSISTLTIQRTEQRDSAMYRCASSPDRGNEKLFFGSGTQLSVL.

The chain combines TRBV19 with TRBJ2-2, with 7 bases matching TRBD1. The J segment lost 3 bases and the V segment lost 9 bases, leaving 10 bases of the junction unmatched. This CDR3 region has 15 residues. Germline CDR1 is LNHDA and CDR2 is SQIVND (reference sequence). CDR3: CARYTGDVDTGELFF. CDR3 coding DNA: TGTGCCAGATACACAGGGGACGTCGACACCGGGGAGCTGTTTTTT.

The rearrangement uses TRBV19 and TRBJ2-3; D is perhaps TRBD1 (5 bases). CDR1 is LNHDA and CDR2 is SQIVND in the germline V gene (reference sequence). V lost 4 bases and J 5 bases, leaving 13 bases between the germline ends. The CDR3 is 14 residues long. This CDR3 is CASSTSTAVDTQYF. CDR3 nucleotide sequence: TGTGCCAGTAGTACATCGACAGCAGTAGATACGCAGTATTTT. Looking up the rest from reference TRBV19 and TRBJ2-3 gives the full variable domain: DGGITQSPKYLFRKEGQNVTLSCEQNLNHDAMYWYRQDPGQGLRLIYYSQIVNDFQKGDIAEGYSVSREKKESFPLTVTSAQKNPTAFYLCASSTSTAVDTQYFGPGTRLTVL.

The rearrangement links TRBV27 to TRBJ2-7; a weak D match, TRBD2 (6 bases). The CDR3 loop spans 15 amino acids. The germline gives CDR1 MNHEY, CDR2 SMNVEV (reference sequence). Trimming cost V 5 bases and J 7 bases, with 21 bases left between them. CDR3 nucleotide sequence: TGTGCCAGCAGTAGGGAGAGCGGGCCCGATAGTGAGCAGTACTTC. It specifies CASSRESGPDSEQYF.

The rearrangement links TRBV18 to TRBJ1-1; the D gene is possibly TRBD1 (6 bases). CDR1 and CDR2 (germline): KGHSH, LQKENI. Trimming removed 1 base at V and 1 base at J, with 10 bases between. The CDR3 is 15 residues long. CDR3: CASSPRGAQNTEAFF. CDR3 sequence (DNA): TGTGCCAGCTCACCACGGGGGGCGCAGAACACTGAAGCTTTCTTT.

The gene calls are TRBV5-1 and TRBJ2-1; the D gene could be TRBD1 or TRBD2 (5 bases each). Germline V gives CDR1 SGHRS, CDR2 YFSETQ. This CDR3 comprises 14 residues. V was clipped by 0 bases and J by 9 bases, with 13 bases between them. Written as DNA, the CDR3 is TGCGCCAGCAGCTTGGAGGGGAGAAGGGGTGAGCAGTTCTTC. This encodes CASSLEGRRGEQFF.

This clone appeared once. V usage is TRBV7-2 and J usage is TRBJ2-1; no firm D call. V lost 1 base, J lost 4 bases, and 11 bases lay in between. Germline V gene sequence: CDR1 SGHTA, CDR2 FQGNSA. CDR3 length: 15 amino acids. CDR3 DNA sequence: TGTGCCAGCAGCTTAGAAAATAACATTTACAATGAGCAGTTCTTC. The encoded protein is CASSLENNIYNEQFF.

The V call is TRBV29-1, the J call TRBJ2-7; D may be TRBD1 (5 bases). V was cut by 6 bases and J by 5 bases, with 11 bases left in between. CDR1 and CDR2 (germline): SQVTM, ANQGSEA. The CDR3 covers 11 residues. The chain's CDR3 is CSVAGFNEQYF. The CDR3 DNA sequence: TGCAGCGTCGCAGGGTTCAACGAGCAGTACTTC.

The rearrangement uses TRBV7-9 and TRBJ2-5; 11 positions agree with TRBD1. J lost 3 bases, V lost 5 bases, and 8 bases had no gene match. Germline CDR1 and CDR2: SEHNR and FQNEAQ (reference sequence). The CDR3 consists of 16 residues. This chain's CDR3 is CASSPRTGGLEETQYF. The CDR3 DNA reads TGTGCCAGCAGCCCAAGGACAGGGGGCTTAGAAGAGACCCAGTACTTC.

The chain combines TRBV2 with TRBJ2-2; D remains unclear. The V end lost 7 bases, the J end lost 1 base, and 10 bases lay between the germline ends. The V gene's germline CDR1 is SNHLY and CDR2 FYNNEI. The CDR3 sequence is 14 residues long. The chain's CDR3 is CASTRLVNTGELFF. Written as DNA, the CDR3 is TGTGCCAGCACCAGACTGGTGAACACCGGGGAGCTGTTTTTT.

The chain joins TRBV5-1 to TRBJ1-5; the D is unclear. Trimming removed 0 bases from V and 5 bases from J, with 9 bases in between. CDR1 is SGHRS, CDR2 YFSETQ, per germline. This CDR3 is built from 14 residues. The CDR3 bases are TGCGCCAGCAGCTTGGGGGAAGGAGATCAGCCCCAGCATTTT. Translating gives CASSLGEGDQPQHF.